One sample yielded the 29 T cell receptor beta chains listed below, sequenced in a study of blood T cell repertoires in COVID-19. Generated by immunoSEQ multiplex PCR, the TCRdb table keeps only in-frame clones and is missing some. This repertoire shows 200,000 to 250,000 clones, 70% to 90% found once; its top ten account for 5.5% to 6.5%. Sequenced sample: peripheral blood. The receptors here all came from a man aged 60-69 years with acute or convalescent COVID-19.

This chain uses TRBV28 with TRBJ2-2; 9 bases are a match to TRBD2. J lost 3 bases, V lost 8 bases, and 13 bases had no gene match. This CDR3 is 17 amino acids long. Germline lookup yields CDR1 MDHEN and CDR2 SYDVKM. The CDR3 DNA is TGTGCCAGCTGTCGTGGGGGAGCGGGAGGCTACACCGGGGAGCTGTTTTTT. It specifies CASCRGGAGGYTGELFF.

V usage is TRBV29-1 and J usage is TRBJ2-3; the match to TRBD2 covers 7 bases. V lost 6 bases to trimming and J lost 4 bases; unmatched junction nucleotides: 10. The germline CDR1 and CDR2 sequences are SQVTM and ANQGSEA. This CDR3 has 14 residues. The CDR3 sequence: CSVRGGAGADTQYF. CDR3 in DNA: TGCAGCGTGCGCGGCGGCGCGGGAGCAGATACGCAGTATTTT.

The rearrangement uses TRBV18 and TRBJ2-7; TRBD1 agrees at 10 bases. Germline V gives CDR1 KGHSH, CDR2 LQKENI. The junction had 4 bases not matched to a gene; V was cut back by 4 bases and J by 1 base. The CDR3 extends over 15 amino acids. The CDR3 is CASSQPGQGSYEQYF. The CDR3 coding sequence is TGTGCCAGCTCACAACCGGGACAGGGGTCCTACGAGCAGTACTTC.

The CDR3 protein is CASSGDRGFDEQYF. DNA for the CDR3: TGTGCCAGCAGTGGGGACAGGGGATTCGACGAGCAGTACTTC. The chain has TRBV25-1 and TRBJ2-7, with TRBD1 matching over 10 bases. CDR3 size: 14 residues. V shed 4 bases, J shed 5 bases, and the junction held 5 bases outside the gene matches. The germline CDR1 and CDR2 sequences are MGHDK and SYGVNS.

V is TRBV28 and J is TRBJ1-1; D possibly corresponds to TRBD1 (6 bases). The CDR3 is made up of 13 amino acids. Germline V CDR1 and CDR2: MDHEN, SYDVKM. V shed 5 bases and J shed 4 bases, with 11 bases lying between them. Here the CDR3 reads CASSNPRGTEAFF. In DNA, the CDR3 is TGTGCCAGCAGTAATCCCAGGGGCACTGAAGCTTTCTTT. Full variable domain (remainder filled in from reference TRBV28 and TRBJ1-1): DVKVTQSSRYLVKRTGEKVFLECVQDMDHENMFWYRQDPGLGLRLIYFSYDVKMKEKGDIPEGYSVSREKKERFSLILESASTNQTSMYLCASSNPRGTEAFFGQGTRLTVV.

The CDR3 DNA is TGTGCCAGCGGCATCGGGGAGACCCAGTACTTC. Translating it yields CASGIGETQYF. The rearrangement uses TRBV7-9 and TRBJ2-5, with D uncertain. Germline CDR1 reads SEHNR; CDR2 reads FQNEAQ (reference sequence). The V end was cut by 8 bases, the J end by 5 bases, with 9 bases between. The CDR3 extends over 11 amino acids.

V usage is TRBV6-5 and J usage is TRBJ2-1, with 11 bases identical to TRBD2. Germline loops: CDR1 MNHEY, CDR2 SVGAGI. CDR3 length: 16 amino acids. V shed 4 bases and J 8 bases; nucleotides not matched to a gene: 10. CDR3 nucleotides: TGTGCCAGCAGTTTGAGACTAGCGGGAACGACCGATGAGCAGTTCTTC. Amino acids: CASSLRLAGTTDEQFF.

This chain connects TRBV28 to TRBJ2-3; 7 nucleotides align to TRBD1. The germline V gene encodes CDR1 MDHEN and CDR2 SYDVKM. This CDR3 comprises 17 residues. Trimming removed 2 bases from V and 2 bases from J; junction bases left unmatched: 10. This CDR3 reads CASSLVRFGQATDTQYF. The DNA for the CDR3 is TGTGCCAGCAGTTTAGTTAGATTTGGACAGGCCACAGATACGCAGTATTTT.

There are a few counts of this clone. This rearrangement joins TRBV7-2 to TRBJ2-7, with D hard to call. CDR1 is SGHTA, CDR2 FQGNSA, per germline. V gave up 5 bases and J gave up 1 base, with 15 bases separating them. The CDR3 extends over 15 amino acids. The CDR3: CASSTQPQRSYEQYF. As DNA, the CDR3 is TGTGCCAGCAGCACACAGCCTCAGAGATCCTACGAGCAGTACTTC.

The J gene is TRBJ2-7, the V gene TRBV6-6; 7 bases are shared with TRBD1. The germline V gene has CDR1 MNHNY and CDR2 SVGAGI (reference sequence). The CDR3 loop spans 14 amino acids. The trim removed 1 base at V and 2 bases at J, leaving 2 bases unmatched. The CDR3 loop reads CASSYYRGPYEQYF. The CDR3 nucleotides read TGTGCCAGCAGTTACTACAGGGGACCCTACGAGCAGTACTTC.

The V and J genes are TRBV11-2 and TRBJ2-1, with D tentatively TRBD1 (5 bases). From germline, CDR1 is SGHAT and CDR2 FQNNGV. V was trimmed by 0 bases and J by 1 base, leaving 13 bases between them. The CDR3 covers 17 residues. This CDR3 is CASSLDARTNSYNEQFF. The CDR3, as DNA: TGTGCCAGCAGCTTAGACGCGCGGACAAATTCCTACAATGAGCAGTTCTTC.

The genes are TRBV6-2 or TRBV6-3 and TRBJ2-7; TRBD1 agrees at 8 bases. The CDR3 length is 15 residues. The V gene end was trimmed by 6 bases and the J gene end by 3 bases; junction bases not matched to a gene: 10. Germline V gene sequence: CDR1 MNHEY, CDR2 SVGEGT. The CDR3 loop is CASSSPGRGLYEQYF. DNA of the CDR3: TGTGCCAGCAGCTCCCCGGGCAGGGGGCTCTACGAGCAGTACTTC.

The CDR3 spells CASSERKGGVQETQYF. The CDR3 nucleotides are TGTGCCAGCAGTGAACGGAAGGGGGGGGTCCAAGAGACCCAGTACTTC. J is TRBJ2-5 and V is TRBV2; tentatively, D is TRBD2 (7 bases). Per the germline V gene, CDR1 is SNHLY and CDR2 is FYNNEI. With 2 bases removed from V and 1 base from J, the gap between germline ends came to 14 bases. The length of the CDR3 is 16 residues.

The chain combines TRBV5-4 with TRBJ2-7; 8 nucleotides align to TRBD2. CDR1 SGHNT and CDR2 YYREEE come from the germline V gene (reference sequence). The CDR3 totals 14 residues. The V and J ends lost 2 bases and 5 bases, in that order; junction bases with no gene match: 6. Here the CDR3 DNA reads TGTGCCAGCAGCTTACGGGAGGGCCAGCACGAGCAGTACTTC. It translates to CASSLREGQHEQYF.

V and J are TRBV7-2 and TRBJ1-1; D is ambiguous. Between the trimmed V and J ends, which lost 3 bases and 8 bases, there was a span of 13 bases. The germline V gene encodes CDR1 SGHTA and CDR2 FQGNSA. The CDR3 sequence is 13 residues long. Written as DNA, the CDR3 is TGTGCCAGCAGCTTCGAACTGGGCAGGGAAGCTTTCTTT. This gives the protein CASSFELGREAFF.

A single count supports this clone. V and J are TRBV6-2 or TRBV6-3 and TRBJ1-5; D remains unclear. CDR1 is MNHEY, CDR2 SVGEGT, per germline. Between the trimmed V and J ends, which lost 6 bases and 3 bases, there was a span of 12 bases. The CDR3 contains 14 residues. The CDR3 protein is CASSPQRDNQPQHF. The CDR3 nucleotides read TGTGCCAGCAGCCCCCAGCGAGACAATCAGCCCCAGCATTTT.

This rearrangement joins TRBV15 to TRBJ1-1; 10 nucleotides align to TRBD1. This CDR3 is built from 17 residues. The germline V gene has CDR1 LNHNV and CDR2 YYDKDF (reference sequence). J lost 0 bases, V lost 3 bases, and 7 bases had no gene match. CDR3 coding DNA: TGTGCCACCAGCAGGGATAGGGGACAGGGGATGAACACTGAAGCTTTCTTT. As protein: CATSRDRGQGMNTEAFF.

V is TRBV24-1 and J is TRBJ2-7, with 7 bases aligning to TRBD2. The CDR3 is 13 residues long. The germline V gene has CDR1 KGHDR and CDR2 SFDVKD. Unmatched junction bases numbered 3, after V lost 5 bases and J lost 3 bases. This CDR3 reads CATSAGLGYEQYF. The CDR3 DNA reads TGTGCCACCAGTGCAGGACTAGGCTACGAGCAGTACTTC.

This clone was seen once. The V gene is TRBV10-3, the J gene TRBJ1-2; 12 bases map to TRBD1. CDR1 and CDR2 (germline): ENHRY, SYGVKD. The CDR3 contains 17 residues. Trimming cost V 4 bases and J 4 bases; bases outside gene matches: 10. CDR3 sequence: CAISGGTGGRLTYGYTF. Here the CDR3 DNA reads TGTGCCATCAGTGGGGGGACAGGGGGCCGACTTACCTATGGCTACACCTTC.

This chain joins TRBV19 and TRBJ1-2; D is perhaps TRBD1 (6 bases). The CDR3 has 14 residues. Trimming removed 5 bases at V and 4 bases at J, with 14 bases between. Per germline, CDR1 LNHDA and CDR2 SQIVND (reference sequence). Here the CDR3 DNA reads TGTGCCAGTAGTTTCCGGACAGAAACCTATGGCTACACCTTC. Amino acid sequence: CASSFRTETYGYTF.

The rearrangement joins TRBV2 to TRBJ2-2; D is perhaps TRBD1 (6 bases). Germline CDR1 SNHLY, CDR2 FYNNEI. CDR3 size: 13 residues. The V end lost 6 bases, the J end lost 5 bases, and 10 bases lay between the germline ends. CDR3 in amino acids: CASRDRVTGELFF. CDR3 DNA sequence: TGTGCCAGCAGGGACAGAGTGACCGGGGAGCTGTTTTTT. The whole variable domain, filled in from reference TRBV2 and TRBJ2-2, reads EPEVTQTPSHQVTQMGQEVILRCVPISNHLYFYWYRQILGQKVEFLVSFYNNEISEKSEIFDDQFSVERPDGSNFTLKIRSTKLEDSAMYFCASRDRVTGELFFGEGSRLTVL.

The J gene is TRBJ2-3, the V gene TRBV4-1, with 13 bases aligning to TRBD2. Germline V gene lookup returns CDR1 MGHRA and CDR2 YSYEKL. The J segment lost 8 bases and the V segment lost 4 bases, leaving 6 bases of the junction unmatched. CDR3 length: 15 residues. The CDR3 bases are TGCGCCAGCAGCCTCGGACTAGCGGGAGATGGTACGCAGTATTTT. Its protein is CASSLGLAGDGTQYF.

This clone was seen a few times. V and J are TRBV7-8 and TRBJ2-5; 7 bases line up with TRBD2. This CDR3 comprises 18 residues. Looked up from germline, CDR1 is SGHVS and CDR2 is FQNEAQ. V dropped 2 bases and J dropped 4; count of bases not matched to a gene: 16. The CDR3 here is CASSLIAITGGRGETQYF. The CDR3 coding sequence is TGTGCCAGCAGCTTAATTGCAATAACGGGAGGTCGGGGAGAGACCCAGTACTTC. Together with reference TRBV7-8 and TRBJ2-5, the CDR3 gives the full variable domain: GAGVSQSPRYKVAKRGQDVALRCDPISGHVSLFWYQQALGQGPEFLTYFQNEAQLDKSGLPSDRFFAERPEGSVSTLKIQRTQQEDSAVYLCASSLIAITGGRGETQYFGPGTRLLVL.

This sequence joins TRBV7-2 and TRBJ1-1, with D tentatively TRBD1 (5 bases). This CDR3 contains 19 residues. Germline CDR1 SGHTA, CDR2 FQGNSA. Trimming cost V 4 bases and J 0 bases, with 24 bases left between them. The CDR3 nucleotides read TGTGCCAGCAGCTCACCATACGCGACCGCGGGGCCTCTGAACACTGAAGCTTTCTTT. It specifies CASSSPYATAGPLNTEAFF.

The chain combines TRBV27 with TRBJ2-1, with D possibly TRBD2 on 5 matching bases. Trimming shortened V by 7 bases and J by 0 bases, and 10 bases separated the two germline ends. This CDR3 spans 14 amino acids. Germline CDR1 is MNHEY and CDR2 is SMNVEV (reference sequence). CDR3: CASKERNSYNEQFF. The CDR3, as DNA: TGTGCCAGCAAGGAGCGGAACTCCTACAATGAGCAGTTCTTC.

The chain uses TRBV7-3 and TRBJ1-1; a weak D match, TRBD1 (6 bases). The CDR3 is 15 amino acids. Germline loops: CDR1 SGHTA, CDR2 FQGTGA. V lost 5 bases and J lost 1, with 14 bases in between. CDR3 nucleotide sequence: TGTGCCAGCAGCACGGCGGGGGGCTCGAACACTGAAGCTTTCTTT. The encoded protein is CASSTAGGSNTEAFF.

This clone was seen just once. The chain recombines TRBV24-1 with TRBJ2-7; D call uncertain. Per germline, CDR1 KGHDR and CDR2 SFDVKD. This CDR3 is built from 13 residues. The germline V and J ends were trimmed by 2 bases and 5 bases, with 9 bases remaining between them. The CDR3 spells CATSDSYTNEQYF. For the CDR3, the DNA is TGTGCCACCAGTGATTCGTACACCAACGAGCAGTACTTC.

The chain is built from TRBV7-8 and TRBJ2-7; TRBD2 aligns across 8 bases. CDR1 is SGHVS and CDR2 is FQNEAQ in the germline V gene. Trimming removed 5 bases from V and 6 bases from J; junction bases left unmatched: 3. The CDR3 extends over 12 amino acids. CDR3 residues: CASSHRGGEQYF. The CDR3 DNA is TGTGCCAGCAGCCATCGGGGGGGCGAGCAGTACTTC.

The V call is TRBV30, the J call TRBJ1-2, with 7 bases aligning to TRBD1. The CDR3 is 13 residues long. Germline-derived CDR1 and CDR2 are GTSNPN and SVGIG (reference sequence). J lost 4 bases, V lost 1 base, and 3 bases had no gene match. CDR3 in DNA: TGTGCCTGGAGTGCGGACAGGCCCTATGGCTACACCTTC. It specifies CAWSADRPYGYTF.